This record covers a single T cell receptor (beta chain). These data are taken from a study of blood T cell repertoires in COVID-19. Study in general: The samples span acute and convalescent COVID-19 from the United States, Italy and Spain.

Trimming took off 2 bases at V and 0 bases at J, with 10 bases between the two ends. This CDR3 has 15 amino acids. Germline values: CDR1 SGHTA, CDR2 FQGNSA. Libraries were prepared by immunoSEQ multiplex PCR; TCRdb keeps only in-frame clonotypes and omits some of them. The table shows 90,000 to 100,000 clones, with 84% occurring only once. Sequencing was done on a sample of peripheral blood. The sequence derives from a man aged 60-69 years with acute or convalescent COVID-19. The rearrangement uses TRBV7-2 and TRBJ1-1; weak D call: TRBD1 (6 bases). The CDR3 here is CASSLTGTMNTEAFF. The CDR3 DNA follows: TGTGCCAGCAGCTTAACAGGGACCATGAACACTGAAGCTTTCTTT. Complete variable domain (other parts from reference TRBV7-2 and TRBJ1-1): GAGVSQSPSNKVTEKGKDVELRCDPISGHTALYWYRQSLGQGLEFLIYFQGNSAPDKSGLPSDRFSAERTGGSVSTLTIQRTQQEDSAVYLCASSLTGTMNTEAFFGQGTRLTVV.